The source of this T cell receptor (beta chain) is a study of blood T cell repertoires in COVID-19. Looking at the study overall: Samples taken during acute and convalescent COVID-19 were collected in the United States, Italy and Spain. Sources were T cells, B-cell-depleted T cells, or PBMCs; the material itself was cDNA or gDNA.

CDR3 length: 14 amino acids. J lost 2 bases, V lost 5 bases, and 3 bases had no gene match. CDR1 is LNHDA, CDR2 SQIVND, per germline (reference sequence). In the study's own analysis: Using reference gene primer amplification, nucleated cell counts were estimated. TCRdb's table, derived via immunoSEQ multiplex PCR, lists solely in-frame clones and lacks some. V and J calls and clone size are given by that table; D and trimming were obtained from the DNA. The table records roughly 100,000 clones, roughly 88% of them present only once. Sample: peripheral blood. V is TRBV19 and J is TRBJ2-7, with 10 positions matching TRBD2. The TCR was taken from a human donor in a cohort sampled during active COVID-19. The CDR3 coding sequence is TGTGCCAGTAGTCTAGCGGGGGTTGCCTACGAGCAGTACTTC. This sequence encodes CASSLAGVAYEQYF.